This TCR beta chain is drawn from a study of cytomegalovirus exposure and HLA in healthy donors. Looked up from germline, CDR1 is SEHNR and CDR2 is FQNEAQ (reference sequence). This CDR3 contains 12 residues. With 6 bases removed from V and 8 bases from J, the gap between germline ends came to 13 bases. With 60 Vbeta and 13 Jbeta primers, the PCR was carried out. Profiling relied on immunoSEQ multiplex PCR, and the TCRdb table lists in-frame clones only, not all of them. The sample lists some 93,000 clones; 82% were seen once. The rearrangement links TRBV7-9 to TRBJ1-2; D unclear. Sequences were obtained from PBMCs. The receptor comes from a man between 50 and 59 years old in good health and CMV-seronegative. The CDR3 nucleotides read TGTGCCAGCAGAGCGGAGGCTGAGGGCTACACCTTC. This encodes CASRAEAEGYTF.